The clone carrying this T cell receptor beta chain was recorded many times. As yet, its antigen is unknown. This entry belongs to a study of T cells after yellow fever vaccination. Looking at the study overall: When fractions had low cell numbers, they were prepared with SMART-Seq v4 Ultra Low Input.

Study-level findings and limits: The study noted that FACS-sorted repertoires could contain abundant clonotypes contaminating from the bulk population. Among primary-vaccination clones, most reappeared after the booster, at almost 98% for CD4 and 85% to 90% for CD8.

CDR1 and CDR2 from the germline V gene are SGHVS and FQNEAQ. The length of the CDR3 is 15 residues. V shed 4 bases, J shed 7 bases, and the junction held 8 bases outside the gene matches. 5'RACE template switching added a universal primer site and UMIs to TCR cDNA. TCRdb ran MiXCR on the 5' RACE reads and lists one entry per CDR3 protein. The sample yields some 63,000 distinct CDR3 sequences, roughly 7.4% seen once. The chain carries TRBV7-8 and TRBJ2-2; 8 bases fit TRBD1. The TCR originated in a man aged 30 to 39 who received the YFV17D yellow fever vaccine. The sample in question was CD8+ T cells sorted from PBMCs, obtained 15 days after the yellow fever booster vaccination. The CDR3 DNA follows: TGTGCCAGCAGCTGGGAGACAGGGGTTGGCGGGGAGCTGTTTTTT. This codes for CASSWETGVGGELFF. Combining the CDR3 with reference TRBV7-8 and TRBJ2-2 gives the whole variable domain GAGVSQSPRYKVAKRGQDVALRCDPISGHVSLFWYQQALGQGPEFLTYFQNEAQLDKSGLPSDRFFAERPEGSVSTLKIQRTQQEDSAVYLCASSWETGVGGELFFGEGSRLTVL.